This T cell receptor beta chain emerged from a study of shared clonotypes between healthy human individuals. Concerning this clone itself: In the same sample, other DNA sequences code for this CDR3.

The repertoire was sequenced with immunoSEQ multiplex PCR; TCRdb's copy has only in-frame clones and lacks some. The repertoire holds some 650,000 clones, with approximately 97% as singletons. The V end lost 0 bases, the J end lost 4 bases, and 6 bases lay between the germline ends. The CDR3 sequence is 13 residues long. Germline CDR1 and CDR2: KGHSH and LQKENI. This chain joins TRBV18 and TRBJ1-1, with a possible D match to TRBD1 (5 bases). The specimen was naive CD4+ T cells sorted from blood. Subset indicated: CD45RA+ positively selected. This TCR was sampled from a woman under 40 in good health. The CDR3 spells CASSPPGGTEAFF. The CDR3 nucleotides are TGTGCCAGCTCACCACCGGGGGGCACTGAAGCTTTCTTT.